This T cell receptor (beta chain) was identified during a study of CD8 T cells in ankylosing spondylitis. This clonotype was recorded many times. Its antigen is unknown. TCRdb re-called the 5' RACE reads with MiXCR, one entry per CDR3 protein. The sample holds tens of thousands of distinct CDR3 sequences, about a tenth seen once. The CDR3 has 17 residues. Germline trimming cut 1 base from V and 8 bases from J; bases unmatched to any gene: 14. CDR1 is MNHEY and CDR2 is SMNVEV in the germline V gene (reference sequence). Whole-study results and caveats: Within ankylosing spondylitis blood, a TCR beta motif made up of several highly homologous variants appeared to be characteristic. Significantly higher representation of disease-linked clones was reported for matched ankylosing spondylitis synovial fluid.

This TCR derives from a male donor with ankylosing spondylitis or in good health (not recorded which). This rearrangement joins TRBV27 to TRBJ2-3, with TRBD2 matching over 8 bases. Specimen: blood, either unsorted or a sorted T cell fraction (not recorded which). The DNA of the CDR3 is TGTGCCAGCAGTTTATGGGCCCGGCGGTGGCGGGAGGCTACGCAGTATTTT. Its protein is CASSLWARRWREATQYF.